Sequencing of this T cell receptor (beta chain) was carried out in a study of graft-versus-host responses after intestinal transplantation. At the level of the study: Anti-thymocyte globulin served as induction for all recipients, who then took tacrolimus and steroids for two to three years.

Clones were sequenced by immunoSEQ multiplex PCR, and TCRdb holds only the in-frame ones, with some missing. The data show 20,000 to 25,000 clones, approximately 94% seen once. Whole-study results and caveats: GvH clones were identified in recipient marrow, with some first appearing in ileum or blood.

To note about this clone: Its antigen is unknown.

Trimming cost V 2 bases and J 2 bases; bases outside gene matches: 5. There are 16 residues in the CDR3. Germline V lookup: CDR1 SGDLS, CDR2 YYNGEE. The material was PBMCs, obtained 156 days after intestinal transplant. The J gene is TRBJ2-1, the V gene TRBV9, with 9 bases fitting TRBD2. This sequence originates from a human patient who received an intestinal transplant, so some T cells may come from the graft donor. The DNA of the CDR3 is TGTGCCAGCAGCGTCTCTGGCGGGGGGGCCTACAATGAGCAGTTCTTC. Translated: CASSVSGGGAYNEQFF.